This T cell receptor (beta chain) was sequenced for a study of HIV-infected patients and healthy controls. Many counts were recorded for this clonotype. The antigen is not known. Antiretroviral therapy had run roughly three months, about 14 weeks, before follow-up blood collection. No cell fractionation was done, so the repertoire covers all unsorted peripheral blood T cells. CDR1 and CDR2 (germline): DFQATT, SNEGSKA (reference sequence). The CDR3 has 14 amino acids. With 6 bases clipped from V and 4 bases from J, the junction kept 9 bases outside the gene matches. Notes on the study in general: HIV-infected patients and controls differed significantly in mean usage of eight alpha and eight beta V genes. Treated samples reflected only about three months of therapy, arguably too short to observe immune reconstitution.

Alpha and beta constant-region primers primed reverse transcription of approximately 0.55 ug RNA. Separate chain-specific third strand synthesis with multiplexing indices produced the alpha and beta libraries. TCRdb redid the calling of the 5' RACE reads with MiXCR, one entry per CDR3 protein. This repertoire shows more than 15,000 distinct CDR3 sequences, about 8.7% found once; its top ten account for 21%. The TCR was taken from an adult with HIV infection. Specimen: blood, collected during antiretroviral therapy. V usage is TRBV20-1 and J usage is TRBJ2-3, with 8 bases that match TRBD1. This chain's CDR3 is CSALPGQGADTQYF. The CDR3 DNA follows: TGCAGTGCCCTACCTGGACAGGGCGCAGATACGCAGTATTTT.